A selection of T cell receptor beta chains follows, all from one sample in a study of PD-L1 blockade in urothelial cancer. The assay was immunoSEQ multiplex PCR, and TCRdb's table has in-frame clones only and misses some. The table has about 650 clones, less than 35% seen once; the top ten hold about 8.8%. Sample: tumor tissue, taken before atezolizumab (anti-PD-L1) treatment. The origin of the receptors is a man aged 60-69 years with urothelial cancer. Each CDR3 is given with its conserved first and last residue.

>TRBJ2-5|TRBV14
CASSQHRGGYGTQETQYF
>TRBJ2-7|TRBV6-8
CAISHSGREYEQYF
>TRBJ2-5|TRBV28
CASSFAGALQETQYF
>TRBJ1-3|TRBV18
CASSYSRRDNSGNTIYF
>TRBJ1-6|TRBV11-3
CASSMQQGQNSPLHF
>TRBJ2-3|TRBV11-3
CASSGQRGTDTQYF
>TRBJ2-1|TRBV7-1
CASKEDSNNEQFF
>TRBJ1-5|TRBV28
CASSLSQGRPQHF
>TRBJ2-3|TRBV27
CASSPKFYRQGITDTQYF
>TRBJ2-7|TRBV6-8
CASSGTYYSYEQYF
>TRBJ2-7|TRBV4-1
CASSQESGLAGVREQYF
>TRBJ1-1|TRBV28
CASSFFQKQAFF
>TRBJ1-1|TRBV28
CASSLSVGQLEAFF
>TRBJ2-7|TRBV28
CASNGRRNEQYF
>TRBJ2-7|TRBV19
CASGLAGGSYEQYF
>TRBJ2-7|TRBV18
CASSPWTYEQYF
>TRBJ2-5|TRBV19
CASGLRGLEETQYF
>TRBJ2-7|TRBV29-1
CSVDGTGKGYEQYF
>TRBJ1-2|TRBV18
CASSPQRDNYGYTF
>TRBJ2-1|TRBV18
CASSQLAGGNEQFF
>TRBJ1-2|TRBV29-1
CSVGAGGSNYGYTF
>TRBJ1-1|TRBV29-1
CSVTRGMNTEAFF
>TRBJ1-4|TRBV28
CASNQLNEKLFF
>TRBJ2-7|TRBV19
CASSALGQGKYEQYF
>TRBJ1-3|TRBV6-8
CASSYGGSGNTIYF
>TRBJ2-3|TRBV9
CASSPGLHITDTQYF
>TRBJ1-1|TRBV6-8
CASSFSGVGEAFF
>TRBJ2-4|TRBV9
CASSISSGRLAGGKNIQYF
>TRBJ1-5|TRBV11-3
CASSSLGGLGQPQHF
>TRBJ1-1|TRBV14
CASSLRRSSNTEAFF
>TRBJ1-2|TRBV19
CASTGGDGYTF
>TRBJ1-1|TRBV6-8
CASRNLDRGDTEAFF
>TRBJ1-5|TRBV29-1
CSVGGGANQPQHF
>TRBJ2-1|TRBV5-1
CASSPTSGPGQRGFF
>TRBJ1-3|TRBV10-2
CASSEPGQGPGNTIYF
>TRBJ2-7|TRBV28
CASSLSGSGKQYF
>TRBJ2-1|TRBV6-8
CASSENGGLAGEQFF